One and the same sample provided the 29 T cell receptor beta chains below, sequenced in a study of post-analysis software for immune sequencing data. Presence of unique molecular identifiers characterized the TCR beta cDNA libraries. TCRdb processed the PCR reads anew with MiXCR; each CDR3 protein has one entry. The sample has 350,000 to 450,000 distinct CDR3 sequences; about 39% are singletons. Their antigens are not known. Study-level findings and limits: Controls had lower frequencies than patients of four or five TRBV segments, which included TRBV5-6, TRBV5-1 and TRBV20-1.

The sequenced material came from blood. Source of these receptors: a girl aged 2-10 years with multiple sclerosis.

This clonotype has a handful of counts. This sequence joins TRBV29-1 and TRBJ2-7; 12 bases match TRBD1. This CDR3 has 14 amino acids. V lost 6 bases to trimming and J lost 4 bases; unmatched junction nucleotides: 7. The germline V gene has CDR1 SQVTM and CDR2 ANQGSEA. The DNA for the CDR3 is TGCAGCGTGGCTCCGGGACAGGGGGCTTACGAGCAGTACTTC. It yields the protein CSVAPGQGAYEQYF.

This clonotype turned up a few times. This chain connects TRBV29-1 to TRBJ2-1, with TRBD2 identical over 7 bases. Germline assignment: CDR1 SQVTM and CDR2 ANQGSEA. J lost 6 bases, V lost 3 bases, and 5 bases had no gene match. The length of the CDR3 is 13 residues. The CDR3 spells CSVDGAGVNEQFF. CDR3 bases: TGCAGCGTTGATGGGGCGGGAGTCAATGAGCAGTTCTTC.

V is TRBV7-6 and J is TRBJ2-3; D may be TRBD2 (6 bases). The length of the CDR3 is 14 residues. Trimming cost V 5 bases and J 1 base, with 10 bases left between them. Germline CDR1 and CDR2: SGHVS and FNYEAQ. CDR3 sequence reads: CASSHGGGTDTQYF. The DNA of the CDR3 is TGTGCCAGCAGCCATGGCGGGGGCACAGATACGCAGTATTTT. The whole variable domain, filled in from reference TRBV7-6 and TRBJ2-3, reads GAGVSQSPRYKVTKRGQDVALRCDPISGHVSLYWYRQALGQGPEFLTYFNYEAQQDKSGLPNDRFSAERPEGSISTLTIQRTEQRDSAMYRCASSHGGGTDTQYFGPGTRLTVL.

This chain links TRBV20-1 with TRBJ2-1; 10 positions match TRBD2. The length of the CDR3 is 20 residues. Germline V gene lookup returns CDR1 DFQATT and CDR2 SNEGSKA (reference sequence). Losses at the gene ends were 1 base for V and 5 bases for J; bases not matched to a gene: 20. The CDR3 loop is CSARAYPSGSPPTPDNEQFF. The CDR3 coding sequence is TGCAGTGCTAGAGCCTATCCTAGCGGGAGCCCCCCCACACCCGACAATGAGCAGTTCTTC.

The chain recombines TRBV12-3 or TRBV12-4 with TRBJ2-7; 8 bases agree with TRBD2. Trimming cost V 6 bases and J 9 bases; bases outside gene matches: 7. This CDR3 has 12 amino acids. This CDR3 is CASRGGTRPQYF. Here the CDR3 DNA reads TGTGCCAGCAGGGGAGGGACTAGGCCGCAGTACTTC.

The chain has TRBV12-3 or TRBV12-4 and TRBJ2-1; TRBD1 aligns across 10 bases. The trim removed 10 bases at V and 5 bases at J, leaving 11 bases unmatched. The CDR3 is 15 amino acids. CDR3 bases: TGTGCCACCTGCTCGTGGACAGGGGGGGACAATGAGCAGTTCTTC. This translates into CATCSWTGGDNEQFF.

This clonotype has more than one count but fewer than ten. Germline and junction disagree at one end, which may indicate a read error. J is TRBJ2-7 and V is TRBV28; 9 bases agree with TRBD2. The CDR3 totals 14 residues. From germline, CDR1 is MDHEN and CDR2 SYDVKM. Here the CDR3 reads CASNLSGRSYEQYF. The DNA for the CDR3 is TGTGCCAGCAATTTAAGCGGGAGGTCCTACGAGCAGTACTTC.

This clonotype was counted only a few times. V usage is TRBV12-3 or TRBV12-4 and J usage is TRBJ1-4; no clear D. This CDR3 is built from 14 residues. Between the trimmed V and J ends, which lost 5 bases and 5 bases, there was a span of 12 bases. This chain's CDR3 is CASSERTGNEKLFF. The CDR3 bases are TGTGCCAGCAGTGAGCGGACCGGGAATGAAAAACTGTTTTTT.

The chain links TRBV28 to TRBJ2-4; 8 bases are shared with TRBD1. The CDR3 spans 15 residues. With V trimmed by 4 bases and J by 3 bases, 5 bases remained unmatched. CDR1 is MDHEN and CDR2 is SYDVKM in the germline V gene. The CDR3 sequence: CASSWTGSGKNIQYF. The CDR3 nucleotides are TGTGCCAGCAGTTGGACAGGGTCAGGCAAAAACATTCAGTACTTC.

This clonotype was observed a handful of times. The chain links TRBV28 to TRBJ2-7; 9 nucleotides align to TRBD1. The CDR3 totals 16 residues. After removal of 5 bases from V and 2 bases from J, the junction contained 10 bases not matched to a gene. CDR1 MDHEN and CDR2 SYDVKM come from the germline V gene. CDR3 loop: CASSVGGQGRAYEQYF. In DNA form, the CDR3 reads TGTGCCAGCAGTGTAGGGGGACAGGGTCGTGCCTACGAGCAGTACTTC.

The rearrangement links TRBV24-1 to TRBJ2-4; 8 bases fit TRBD1. The CDR3 has 15 residues. V lost 4 bases to trimming and J lost 1 base; unmatched junction nucleotides: 2. The germline CDR1 and CDR2 sequences are KGHDR and SFDVKD. The CDR3 DNA follows: TGTGCCACCAGTGAGGGACAGGCGGCCAAAAACATTCAGTACTTC. Its translation: CATSEGQAAKNIQYF.

This chain joins TRBV21-1 and TRBJ2-3; the tabulated D call, TRBD2, remains unverified against the DNA. TRBV21-1 is deemed a pseudogene. The CDR3 has 15 amino acids. The CDR3 protein is CASSSETSGTDTQYF. In nucleotides, the CDR3 is TGTGCCAGCAGCAGCGAGACTAGCGGCACAGATACGCAGTATTTT.

The chain has TRBV7-9 and TRBJ1-4; 7 bases map to TRBD1. V lost 4 bases and J lost 4; bases outside the gene matches: 9. The CDR3 covers 16 residues. The germline CDR1 and CDR2 sequences are SEHNR and FQNEAQ (reference sequence). CDR3 sequence reads: CASSSTRQGYNEKLFF. The CDR3, as DNA: TGTGCCAGCAGCTCTACGCGACAGGGTTATAATGAAAAACTGTTTTTT. Full variable domain (outside the CDR3, taken from reference TRBV7-9 and TRBJ1-4): DTGVSQNPRHKITKRGQNVTFRCDPISEHNRLYWYRQTLGQGPEFLTYFQNEAQLEKSRLLSDRFSAERPKGSFSTLEIQRTEQGDSAMYLCASSSTRQGYNEKLFFGSGTQLSVL.

The sample holds many counts of this clonotype. V gene TRBV3-1 combines with J gene TRBJ2-1; 8 nucleotides agree with TRBD1. Germline CDR1 and CDR2: LGHDT and YNNKEL (reference sequence). This CDR3 spans 13 amino acids. With V trimmed by 0 bases and J by 12 bases, 4 bases remained unmatched. CDR3 in amino acids: CASSQDLGTGQFF. The DNA for the CDR3 is TGTGCCAGCAGCCAAGATTTGGGGACAGGGCAGTTCTTC.

The rearrangement uses TRBV29-1 and TRBJ2-7, with TRBD1 identical over 7 bases. This CDR3 is built from 14 residues. Germline V gene data show CDR1 as SQVTM and CDR2 as ANQGSEA. V lost 2 bases to trimming and J lost 3 bases; unmatched junction nucleotides: 7. CDR3 region: CSVELTGWGYEQYF. CDR3 nucleotides: TGCAGCGTTGAACTGACAGGGTGGGGCTACGAGCAGTACTTC.

In its sample, this clonotype was seen a few times. The genes are TRBV7-8 and TRBJ2-3, with no clear D. The CDR3 covers 15 residues. The germline gives CDR1 SGHVS, CDR2 FQNEAQ. The V and J ends lost 2 bases and 2 bases respectively, with 11 bases between them. DNA for the CDR3: TGTGCCAGCAGCTTATACGGCGGCACCACAGATACGCAGTATTTT. This gives the protein CASSLYGGTTDTQYF.

This clonotype has just a few counts. The chain has TRBV15 and TRBJ1-2; weak D call: TRBD1 (6 bases). This CDR3 is built from 16 residues. V shed 0 bases and J shed 3 bases, with 14 bases lying between them. Germline V lookup: CDR1 LNHNV, CDR2 YYDKDF (reference sequence). Here the CDR3 DNA reads TGTGCCACCAGCAGAGATCTTGACAGGTGGGACTATGGCTACACCTTC. It encodes CATSRDLDRWDYGYTF.

This clonotype was seen a handful of times. This chain uses TRBV6-2 or TRBV6-3 with TRBJ2-5, with TRBD2 identical over 7 bases. V lost 10 bases to trimming and J lost 0 bases; unmatched junction nucleotides: 11. The germline CDR1 and CDR2 sequences are MNHEY and SVGEGT. The CDR3 runs 15 residues. The CDR3 sequence is CATLPRLAYQETQYF. CDR3 in DNA: TGTGCCACCTTACCCCGACTAGCCTACCAAGAGACCCAGTACTTC.

V is TRBV5-1 and J is TRBJ2-7; 9 positions agree with TRBD2. J was trimmed by 0 bases and V by 4 bases; bases with no gene match: 8. This CDR3 contains 16 residues. Per the germline V gene, CDR1 is SGHRS and CDR2 is YFSETQ. The CDR3 reads CASSLKAGGISYEQYF. DNA of the CDR3: TGCGCCAGCAGCCTCAAAGCGGGAGGAATCTCCTACGAGCAGTACTTC. The full variable domain, rest sourced from reference TRBV5-1 and TRBJ2-7, is KAGVTQTPRYLIKTRGQQVTLSCSPISGHRSVSWYQQTPGQGLQFLFEYFSETQRNKGNFPGRFSGRQFSNSRSEMNVSTLELGDSALYLCASSLKAGGISYEQYFGPGTRLTVT.

V gene TRBV12-3 or TRBV12-4 combines with J gene TRBJ1-2; 12 bases match TRBD1. The CDR3 loop spans 18 amino acids. J was trimmed by 2 bases and V by 2 bases; bases with no gene match: 9. In DNA, the CDR3 is TGTGCCAGCAGTTTAAGCCGGGACAGGGGGCGAGTGAACTATGGCTACACCTTC. The encoded protein is CASSLSRDRGRVNYGYTF.

This clonotype was seen at least ten times. The V call is TRBV5-1, the J call TRBJ2-7; the D is unclear. Germline-derived CDR1 and CDR2 are SGHRS and YFSETQ. V dropped 7 bases and J dropped 2 bases, with 13 bases sitting between them. This CDR3 is 13 amino acids long. The CDR3 here is CASRLGEAYEQYF. The CDR3 DNA follows: TGCGCCAGCCGTTTGGGCGAAGCCTACGAGCAGTACTTC.

This clonotype has just a few counts. The chain recombines TRBV7-3 with TRBJ1-1; TRBD1 agrees at 11 bases. Germline loops: CDR1 SGHTA, CDR2 FQGTGA. The CDR3 runs 17 residues. J lost 3 bases, V lost 5 bases, and 11 bases had no gene match. The CDR3 coding sequence is TGTGCCAGCAGCCCAACCGGAGGACAGGGGGCTCACACTGAAGCTTTCTTT. It is translated as CASSPTGGQGAHTEAFF.

About this clonotype itself: The junction departs from germline at one end; a sequencing error may be responsible. This CDR3 is CASSGTSGHLVTSTDAQYF. The DNA of the CDR3 is TGTGCCAGCAGTGGGACTAGCGGACACCTGGTTACTAGCACAGATGCGCAGTATTTT. The J gene is TRBJ2-3, the V gene TRBV12-3 or TRBV12-4; 11 bases agree with TRBD2. The CDR3 spans 19 residues.

The chain carries TRBV27 and TRBJ2-5; possibly TRBD1 or TRBD2 for D (6 bases each). Germline V gene data show CDR1 as MNHEY and CDR2 as SMNVEV (reference sequence). Trimming pared 3 bases from V and 4 bases from J, leaving 9 bases between. The CDR3 runs 13 residues. The CDR3, as DNA: TGTGCCAGCAGTTTCGGGGGCCCAGAGACCCAGTACTTC. Translating it yields CASSFGGPETQYF.

This clonotype has only one observation. The V and J genes are TRBV2 and TRBJ1-6; no clear D gene. V was trimmed by 6 bases and J by 7 bases, leaving 10 bases between them. The CDR3 runs to 13 residues. From germline, CDR1 is SNHLY and CDR2 FYNNEI. CDR3 bases: TGTGCCAGCAGGCCCGGGGTAAATTCACCCCTCCACTTT. It is translated as CASRPGVNSPLHF.

The chain combines TRBV6-2 or TRBV6-3 with TRBJ2-5; D perhaps matches TRBD2 (5 bases). This CDR3 is built from 13 residues. Germline V gene sequence: CDR1 MNHEY, CDR2 SVGEGT. Trimming left V 6 bases short and J 11 bases short, with 19 bases between. The CDR3, as DNA: TGTGCCAGCAGCCCCACTAGATTCCTGGAGCAGTACTTC. Residues: CASSPTRFLEQYF.

This clonotype appeared a few times. The rearrangement links TRBV18 to TRBJ2-4; D remains unclear. The V end was cut by 2 bases, the J end by 0 bases, with 8 bases between. The CDR3 sequence is 15 residues long. Germline values: CDR1 KGHSH, CDR2 LQKENI. The CDR3 protein is CASSPLGRAKNIQYF. As DNA, the CDR3 is TGTGCCAGCTCACCATTAGGCAGAGCCAAAAACATTCAGTACTTC.

This clonotype has just a few counts. The chain couples TRBV29-1 to TRBJ2-1; D gene ambiguous. The CDR3 extends over 11 amino acids. V was shortened by 6 bases and J by 3 bases, with 6 bases between the two germline ends. Germline V CDR1 and CDR2: SQVTM, ANQGSEA. CDR3 residues: CSVPGYNEQFF. In DNA, the CDR3 is TGCAGCGTGCCCGGCTACAATGAGCAGTTCTTC.

In its sample, this clonotype was seen a few times. The rearrangement uses TRBV10-3 and TRBJ2-5, with 9 bases that match TRBD1. The V and J ends lost 10 bases and 6 bases, in that order; junction bases with no gene match: 12. CDR3 length: 14 residues. CDR1 and CDR2 from the germline V gene are ENHRY and SYGVKD. CDR3 sequence: CATLGQGPAKTQYF. CDR3 DNA: TGTGCCACATTGGGACAGGGCCCGGCAAAGACCCAGTACTTC.